A selection of T cell receptor beta chains follows, all from one sample in a study of CD8 T cells in ankylosing spondylitis. TCRdb reanalysed the 5' RACE reads using MiXCR and keeps one entry per CDR3 protein. Altogether some 140,000 distinct CDR3 sequences are present, roughly 8% being singletons, with the ten largest covering approximately 6.8%. The material sequenced was synovial fluid, either unsorted or a sorted T cell fraction (not recorded which). The receptors were gathered from a male donor with ankylosing spondylitis. Both conserved end residues are part of each CDR3. The order of the fields is V gene, D gene, CDR3 length, clone size, J gene, CDR3 DNA, CDR3 protein. D genes are given only for firm matches. Size is stated for part of the rows, as once, few or many counts, or as a class when the clone is expanded.

>TRBV29-1|.|12|many|TRBJ2-3
TGCAGCGTTGAATGGGCGCCCGATACGCAGTATTTT
CSVEWAPDTQYF
>TRBV27|.|14|.|TRBJ1-2
TGTGCCAGCAGTCCTTACACCTTTCGGAATGGCTACACCTTC
CASSPYTFRNGYTF
>TRBV10-3|.|13|many|TRBJ1-5
TGTGCCATCAGCGTGGGAAACAATCAGCCCCAGCATTTT
CAISVGNNQPQHF
>TRBV7-9|.|15|.|TRBJ1-1
TGTGCCAGCAGCTTACTTAAGGGGATCGTCACTGAAGCTTTCTTT
CASSLLKGIVTEAFF
>TRBV12-3/TRBV12-4|.|12|many|TRBJ1-5
TGTGCCAGCATGTTGGGGACCCGGCCCCAGCATTTT
CASMLGTRPQHF
>TRBV20-1|TRBD2|15|.|TRBJ2-3
TGCAGTGCTAGAGATAGGGCTAGCGGGCCAGATACGCAGTATTTT
CSARDRASGPDTQYF
>TRBV12-3/TRBV12-4|TRBD2|15|many|TRBJ2-3
TGTGCCAGCAGTCCCCGAGGAGCGGGAGATGATACGCAGTATTTT
CASSPRGAGDDTQYF
>TRBV4-3|.|13|many|TRBJ2-4
TGCGCCAGCAGCCAAGAAGGTATCAGGCCTCAGTACTTC
CASSQEGIRPQYF
>TRBV28|.|16|many|TRBJ1-4
TGTGCCAGCAGTTTATGGAGTCTGAGTGTGGTAGAAAAACTGTTTTTT
CASSLWSLSVVEKLFF
>TRBV28|.|13|many|TRBJ2-7
TGTGCCAGCAGTTTCCCGGATTACTACGAGCAGTACTTC
CASSFPDYYEQYF
>TRBV9|.|14|few|TRBJ2-7
TGTGCCAGCAGCGTGTCAGGACAAACCTACGAGCAGTACTTC
CASSVSGQTYEQYF
>TRBV20-1|.|13|many|TRBJ1-1
TGCAGTGCAAAGAGGGACCCGAACACTGAAGCTTTCTTT
CSAKRDPNTEAFF
>TRBV6-2/TRBV6-3|.|16|many|TRBJ1-5
TGTGCCAGCAGGGGTACTTTGGACTCTCGTTTAGAGCCCCAGCATTTT
CASRGTLDSRLEPQHF
>TRBV7-9|.|13|.|TRBJ2-1
TGTGCCAGCAGCCCAGACAGCGTATATGAGCAGTTCTTC
CASSPDSVYEQFF
>TRBV27|.|16|.|TRBJ1-5
TGTGCCAGCAGCCAACGACCCACCAGGTACAATCAGCCCCAGCATTTT
CASSQRPTRYNQPQHF
>TRBV3-1|.|12|many|TRBJ1-1
TGTGCCAGCAGCCAATGGAGTCATGAAGCTTTCTTT
CASSQWSHEAFF
>TRBV6-1|.|15|few|TRBJ1-1
TGTGCCAGCAGTCCCGACTCCCCCTGGAACACTGAAGCTTTCTTT
CASSPDSPWNTEAFF
>TRBV4-2|.|16|few|TRBJ2-3
TGTGCCAGCAGCCAAGATCCCAGGGGAGGGACAGATACGCAGTATTTT
CASSQDPRGGTDTQYF
>TRBV24-1|TRBD2|16|.|TRBJ2-1
TGTGCCACCAGTGATGATCAGCGGGGCGATTTGTATGAGCAGTTCTTC
CATSDDQRGDLYEQFF
>TRBV5-4|TRBD1|14|.|TRBJ2-7
TGTGCCAGCAGCTTGACAGGGGACTCCTACGAGCAGTACTTC
CASSLTGDSYEQYF
>TRBV12-3/TRBV12-4|TRBD1|15|many|TRBJ1-3
TGTGCCAGCAGTCTCCAGGGGGCCGGTGGAAACACCATATATTTT
CASSLQGAGGNTIYF
>TRBV5-8|.|16|many|TRBJ2-2
TGTGCCAGCAGCTTGGCCGTTAACAGAAGGTCCGGGGAGCTGTTTTTT
CASSLAVNRRSGELFF
>TRBV27|.|15|many|TRBJ2-7
TGTGCCAGCAAACAAAGGGGGCTAGCGATCTACGAGCAGTACTTC
CASKQRGLAIYEQYF
>TRBV28|.|15|many|TRBJ1-6
TGTGCCAGCCGTCGGATTCTGGGGTACAATTCACCCCTCCACTTT
CASRRILGYNSPLHF
>TRBV7-2|.|13|.|TRBJ1-4
TGTGCCAGCAGCCGCTCGCAGGCCCAAAAACTGTTTTTT
CASSRSQAQKLFF
>TRBV20-1|.|12|many|TRBJ1-2
TGCAGTGCCCCGACGGGAAACTATGGCTACACCTTC
CSAPTGNYGYTF
>TRBV29-1|.|12|many|TRBJ2-5
TGCAGCGTTGGAGGGTCGGGGGAGACCCAGTACTTC
CSVGGSGETQYF
>TRBV15|.|17|.|TRBJ2-7
TGTGCCACCAGCAGAGGGTATTTTTATGGCAGCTCCTACGAGCAGTACTTC
CATSRGYFYGSSYEQYF
>TRBV5-1|TRBD1|15|few|TRBJ1-4
TGCGCCAGCAGCTTCTCGGCAGGGGGTAATGAAAAACTGTTTTTT
CASSFSAGGNEKLFF
>TRBV15|.|14|many|TRBJ2-3
TGTGCCACCAGCAGAGACAGTATGGGAAATACGCAGTATTTT
CATSRDSMGNTQYF
>TRBV5-1|.|17|many|TRBJ1-1
TGCGCCAGCAGCTTGGCCAAGGGGTCCGGGATGAACACTGAAGCTTTCTTT
CASSLAKGSGMNTEAFF
>TRBV11-3|.|13|.|TRBJ1-6
TGTGCCAGCAGCAACGGACTAGCTTCACCCCTCCACTTT
CASSNGLASPLHF
>TRBV2|.|14|few|TRBJ1-5
TGTGCCAGCAGCCTCTCACAGGCCAATCAGCCCCAGCATTTT
CASSLSQANQPQHF
>TRBV4-3|.|15|many|TRBJ1-1
TGCGCCAGCAGCCCTTCAACGGGACGAACCACTGAAGCTTTCTTT
CASSPSTGRTTEAFF
>TRBV10-3|TRBD2|15|many|TRBJ2-3
TGTGCCATCAGTGTAGGACTAGCGGGCACAGATACGCAGTATTTT
CAISVGLAGTDTQYF
>TRBV20-1|.|11|few|TRBJ1-6
TGCAGTGCTAGTTCCTTTTCACCCCTCCACTTT
CSASSFSPLHF
>TRBV24-1|TRBD1|15|many|TRBJ2-3
TGTGCCACCGGTAAGACAGGGGACCCCACAGATACGCAGTATTTT
CATGKTGDPTDTQYF
>TRBV7-2|.|16|many|TRBJ2-3
TGTGCCAGCAGCTTAATGATTAGCAGAGGCACAGATACGCAGTATTTT
CASSLMISRGTDTQYF
>TRBV11-2|.|12|many|TRBJ1-1
TGTGCCAGCAGCTTAGCCGACCAGAAAGCTTTCTTT
CASSLADQKAFF
>TRBV5-1|.|14|.|TRBJ1-1
TGCGCCAGCAGCTTGGCTGGGGGCGGCACTGAAGCTTTCTTT
CASSLAGGGTEAFF
>TRBV11-3|.|11|few|TRBJ2-5
TGTGCCAGCAGCTTAGGGAAGACCCAGTACTTC
CASSLGKTQYF
>TRBV5-6|.|11|few|TRBJ2-3
TGTGCCAGCAGCTTCACTGAGACTAACCCTTTT
CASSFTETNPF
>TRBV20-1|.|13|many|TRBJ1-1
TGCAGTGCTAGGGTGGGAGGGGGAACTGAAGCTTTCTTT
CSARVGGGTEAFF
>TRBV20-1|TRBD2|15|few|TRBJ2-2
TGCAGTGCCGGGAACCCGGGACTAGGGCTCGGGGAGCTGTTTTTT
CSAGNPGLGLGELFF
>TRBV27|.|14|.|TRBJ1-5
TGTGCCAGCAGTAAACAGGTTTTCAATCAGGCCCAGCATTTT
CASSKQVFNQAQHF
>TRBV28|TRBD2|15|many|TRBJ2-3
TGTGCCAGCATCCTTAGCGGGGGAGACACAGATACGCAGTATTTT
CASILSGGDTDTQYF